This T cell receptor beta chain comes out of a study of blood T cell repertoires in COVID-19. Study-wide background: Acute and convalescent COVID-19 samples came from the United States, Italy and Spain.

As originally analysed: Estimation of nucleated cell counts was performed using reference gene primer amplification. The method was immunoSEQ multiplex PCR; TCRdb's version includes in-frame clones alone and lacks a portion of them. V and J calls and clone size are given by that table; D and trimming were obtained from the DNA. Of about 320,000 clones in the sample, 85% are singletons; the top ten hold about 7%. V gave up 0 bases and J gave up 8 bases; unmatched junction bases: 4. The germline gives CDR1 SGDLS, CDR2 YYNGEE. The CDR3 length is 13 residues. The sequence came from a human donor in a cohort sampled during active COVID-19. J is TRBJ1-2 and V is TRBV9; 7 nucleotides align to TRBD1. Sequenced: peripheral blood. The CDR3 sequence: CASSVGDRGGYTF. DNA for the CDR3: TGTGCCAGCAGCGTAGGGGACAGAGGGGGCTACACCTTC. Combining the CDR3 with reference TRBV9 and TRBJ1-2 gives the whole variable domain DSGVTQTPKHLITATGQRVTLRCSPRSGDLSVYWYQQSLDQGLQFLIQYYNGEERAKGNILERFSAQQFPDLHSELNLSSLELGDSALYFCASSVGDRGGYTFGSGTRLTVV.